A single sample gave rise to the 19 T cell receptor beta chains below, sequenced in a study of blood T cell repertoires in COVID-19. TCRdb keeps only in-frame clones here, not all; method: immunoSEQ multiplex PCR. The sample lists roughly 98,000 clones, around four fifths occurring once. Sequencing input: peripheral blood. The receptor set was obtained from a human donor in a cohort sampled during active COVID-19.

The chain uses TRBV6-5 and TRBJ1-1; 8 bases match TRBD1. V shed 6 bases and J 3 bases; nucleotides not matched to a gene: 3. In germline, CDR1 is MNHEY, CDR2 SVGAGI. The CDR3 has 13 residues. For the CDR3, the DNA is TGTGCCAGCAGCCAGGGGGCTTACACTGAAGCTTTCTTT. It is translated as CASSQGAYTEAFF.

V usage is TRBV11-2 and J usage is TRBJ1-1; tentatively, D is TRBD1 (5 bases). CDR1 and CDR2 (germline): SGHAT, FQNNGV. CDR3 length: 14 residues. The ends were cut back, 1 base at V and 8 bases at J, with 14 bases in the middle. The CDR3 protein is CASSLATAGREAFF. The CDR3 DNA reads TGTGCCAGCAGCTTAGCGACAGCCGGCAGAGAAGCTTTCTTT.

Only a few counts were recorded for this clone. V is TRBV7-8 and J is TRBJ1-5; 8 positions match TRBD1. Germline V gives CDR1 SGHVS, CDR2 FQNEAQ. This CDR3 contains 15 residues. V dropped 6 bases and J dropped 11; count of bases not matched to a gene: 15. The CDR3 reads CASSLNTGGLGAQHF. The DNA of the CDR3 is TGTGCCAGCAGTCTTAATACAGGGGGATTAGGGGCCCAGCATTTT.

The chain links TRBV5-1 to TRBJ2-1, with TRBD1 matching 7 bases. This CDR3 is built from 15 residues. J was trimmed by 0 bases and V by 5 bases; bases with no gene match: 5. CDR1 and CDR2 (germline): SGHRS, YFSETQ. The CDR3 protein is CASSLQGNSYNEQFF. The CDR3 DNA reads TGCGCCAGCAGTTTACAGGGGAACTCCTACAATGAGCAGTTCTTC.

This sequence joins TRBV19 and TRBJ1-5; weak D call: TRBD1 (5 bases). The CDR3 spans 14 residues. CDR1 LNHDA and CDR2 SQIVND come from the germline V gene (reference sequence). V was pared by 3 bases and J by 5 bases, with 11 bases between. CDR3 region: CASSIWVGDQPQHF. CDR3 nucleotide sequence: TGTGCCAGTAGTATTTGGGTAGGGGATCAGCCCCAGCATTTT. The complete variable domain, with remaining parts taken from reference TRBV19 and TRBJ1-5, reads DGGITQSPKYLFRKEGQNVTLSCEQNLNHDAMYWYRQDPGQGLRLIYYSQIVNDFQKGDIAEGYSVSREKKESFPLTVTSAQKNPTAFYLCASSIWVGDQPQHFGDGTRLSIL.

This clone was counted at least ten times. The chain is built from TRBV7-2 and TRBJ2-6, with 8 bases matching TRBD1. With V trimmed by 3 bases and J by 0 bases, 10 bases remained unmatched. Germline V gene data show CDR1 as SGHTA and CDR2 as FQGNSA. The CDR3 consists of 19 residues. The DNA for the CDR3 is TGTGCCAGCAGCTTCCCAAGACAGGGGAGCTACTCTGGGGCCAACGTCCTGACTTTC. Protein: CASSFPRQGSYSGANVLTF.

This clone was picked up a small number of times. V gene TRBV30 combines with J gene TRBJ1-6; 7 bases map to TRBD1. The CDR3 is 15 amino acids. Germline assignment: CDR1 GTSNPN and CDR2 SVGIG (reference sequence). Trimming cost V 6 bases and J 7 bases; bases outside gene matches: 12. The CDR3: CACKPGGLLNSPLHF. The CDR3 region has the DNA TGTGCCTGCAAACCAGGGGGTTTACTCAATTCACCCCTCCACTTT.

This clone was picked up a small number of times. The chain recombines TRBV5-1 with TRBJ2-7; D gene unclear. This CDR3 spans 11 amino acids. V gave up 7 bases and J gave up 0 bases, with 5 bases separating them. The germline CDR1 and CDR2 sequences are SGHRS and YFSETQ. The CDR3 is CASRSSYEQYF. The CDR3 region has the DNA TGCGCCAGCCGTTCCTCCTACGAGCAGTACTTC. Variable domain in full (rest from reference TRBV5-1 and TRBJ2-7): KAGVTQTPRYLIKTRGQQVTLSCSPISGHRSVSWYQQTPGQGLQFLFEYFSETQRNKGNFPGRFSGRQFSNSRSEMNVSTLELGDSALYLCASRSSYEQYFGPGTRLTVT.

The chain carries TRBV4-2 and TRBJ2-3, with 7 nucleotides matching TRBD2. Germline-derived CDR1 and CDR2 are LGHNA and YNFKEQ. With 4 bases clipped from V and 4 bases from J, the junction kept 8 bases outside the gene matches. There are 15 residues in the CDR3. The CDR3 region has the DNA TGTGCCAGCAGCCGTGGCGGGGGTAGGGCAGATACGCAGTATTTT. Translation gives CASSRGGGRADTQYF.

The rearrangement joins TRBV30 to TRBJ1-5, with D tentatively TRBD1 (5 bases). Germline CDR1 is GTSNPN and CDR2 is SVGIG (reference sequence). The CDR3 sequence is 13 residues long. Between the trimmed V and J ends, which lost 3 bases and 7 bases, there was a span of 13 bases. CDR3 in DNA: TGTGCCTGGAGCCAGGGTTTGGGGCAGCCCCAGCATTTT. This sequence encodes CAWSQGLGQPQHF.

The V gene is TRBV18, the J gene TRBJ1-4, with 8 bases fitting TRBD1. J lost 3 bases, V lost 4 bases, and 7 bases had no gene match. The CDR3 spans 16 residues. Germline CDR1 is KGHSH and CDR2 is LQKENI. CDR3 nucleotide sequence: TGTGCCAGCTCACGACCTACAGGGGGTTCTAATGAAAAACTGTTTTTT. Protein product: CASSRPTGGSNEKLFF.

This chain links TRBV19 with TRBJ2-1, with 7 positions matching TRBD2. V was pared by 7 bases and J by 0 bases, with 3 bases of the junction left unmatched. This CDR3 comprises 14 residues. Germline V CDR1 and CDR2: LNHDA, SQIVND (reference sequence). The CDR3 spells CASNKRGSYNEQFF. The CDR3 DNA is TGTGCCAGTAATAAGCGGGGCTCCTACAATGAGCAGTTCTTC.

This chain links TRBV24-1 with TRBJ2-3; D is unresolved. The CDR3 loop spans 15 amino acids. The V end was cut by 3 bases, the J end by 5 bases, with 14 bases between. Germline V CDR1 and CDR2: KGHDR, SFDVKD. This chain's CDR3 is CATSDNSEAGDTQYF. The CDR3 DNA follows: TGTGCCACCAGTGATAACTCCGAGGCTGGAGATACGCAGTATTTT.

This chain uses TRBV15 with TRBJ1-6; D not certain. The CDR3 has 14 residues. V lost 3 bases, J lost 7 bases, and 10 bases lay in between. Looked up from germline, CDR1 is LNHNV and CDR2 is YYDKDF (reference sequence). CDR3 coding DNA: TGTGCCACCAGCAGTAATACGGGGAATTCACCCCTCCACTTT. Its protein product is CATSSNTGNSPLHF.

The chain is built from TRBV10-3 and TRBJ1-5; TRBD1 might be the D (5 bases). The CDR3 covers 13 residues. Germline assignment: CDR1 ENHRY and CDR2 SYGVKD. With 8 bases removed from V and 5 bases from J, the gap between germline ends came to 13 bases. CDR3 region: CAIGWKGDQPQHF. The CDR3, as DNA: TGTGCCATCGGGTGGAAAGGGGATCAGCCCCAGCATTTT.

The J gene is TRBJ1-6, the V gene TRBV2; D unclear. Trimming took off 4 bases at V and 6 bases at J, with 7 bases between the two ends. The CDR3 extends over 13 amino acids. Per the germline V gene, CDR1 is SNHLY and CDR2 is FYNNEI. CDR3 bases: TGTGCCAGCAGTGTGGGGAGTAATTCACCCCTCCACTTT. Protein sequence: CASSVGSNSPLHF. Complete variable domain (other parts from reference TRBV2 and TRBJ1-6): EPEVTQTPSHQVTQMGQEVILRCVPISNHLYFYWYRQILGQKVEFLVSFYNNEISEKSEIFDDQFSVERPDGSNFTLKIRSTKLEDSAMYFCASSVGSNSPLHFGNGTRLTVT.

The chain couples TRBV30 to TRBJ1-5; weak D call: TRBD1 (5 bases). This CDR3 is built from 13 residues. Per the germline V gene, CDR1 is GTSNPN and CDR2 is SVGIG (reference sequence). V lost 4 bases and J lost 1, with 8 bases in between. The CDR3 DNA follows: TGTGCCTGGAACCAGGGAAGCAATCAGCCCCAGCATTTT. Translated, it gives CAWNQGSNQPQHF. The variable domain in full, completed from reference TRBV30 and TRBJ1-5, reads SQTIHQWPATLVQPVGSPLSLECTVEGTSNPNLYWYRQAAGRGLQLLFYSVGIGQISSEVPQNLSASRPQDRQFILSSKKLLLSDSGFYLCAWNQGSNQPQHFGDGTRLSIL.

The chain links TRBV19 to TRBJ2-1; TRBD2 is a possible D gene (5 bases). The CDR3 spans 14 residues. Trimming took off 6 bases at V and 9 bases at J, with 18 bases between the two ends. The germline gives CDR1 LNHDA, CDR2 SQIVND (reference sequence). The CDR3 DNA reads as TGTGCCAGTAGAGGCTGGACCCCCGGAGGTGAGCAGTTCTTC. Amino acids: CASRGWTPGGEQFF.

This chain links TRBV4-1 with TRBJ1-2; 7 bases are shared with TRBD1. The CDR3 is made up of 15 amino acids. Germline CDR1 reads MGHRA; CDR2 reads YSYEKL. J was trimmed by 6 bases and V by 1 base; bases with no gene match: 8. This chain's CDR3 is CASSQALTGSDGYTF. DNA of the CDR3: TGCGCCAGCAGCCAAGCCCTGACAGGGAGTGATGGCTACACCTTC.